One and the same sample provided the 13 T cell receptor beta chains below, sequenced in a study of blood T cell repertoires in COVID-19. The protocol was immunoSEQ multiplex PCR, while the TCRdb copy is restricted to in-frame clones and leaves out a portion. The table records 250,000 to 350,000 clones, around 86% of them present only once. Sequences were obtained from peripheral blood. The receptor source for this set is a woman aged 25 to 39 with active or convalescent COVID-19.

The rearrangement joins TRBV30 to TRBJ2-1, with D unclear. The germline V gene has CDR1 GTSNPN and CDR2 SVGIG (reference sequence). The V gene lost 0 bases and the J gene lost 7 bases, with 7 bases spanning the gap. The CDR3 runs 12 residues. In DNA, the CDR3 is TGTGCCTGGAGTGTACGCCGGAATGAGCAGTTCTTC. It is translated as CAWSVRRNEQFF.

In DNA form, the CDR3 reads TGTGCCAGCAGTTACCCGGCAGGGATGAACACTGAAGCTTTCTTT. Translating it yields CASSYPAGMNTEAFF. The rearrangement links TRBV6-2 or TRBV6-3 to TRBJ1-1, with a tentative D call TRBD1 (5 bases). Per germline, CDR1 MNHEY and CDR2 SVGEGT. The CDR3 spans 15 residues. Trimming stripped 2 bases from V and 0 bases from J, with 10 bases between.

The V call is TRBV7-9, the J call TRBJ1-6; a weak D match, TRBD1 (5 bases). This CDR3 spans 15 amino acids. Germline V gene data show CDR1 as SEHNR and CDR2 as FQNEAQ (reference sequence). V gave up 3 bases and J gave up 4 bases, with 10 bases separating them. CDR3 residues: CASSLSGKYNSPLHF. In nucleotides, the CDR3 is TGTGCCAGCAGCTTGTCAGGGAAGTATAATTCACCCCTCCACTTT.

V is TRBV30 and J is TRBJ2-7, with D maybe TRBD1 (5 bases). This CDR3 is 11 amino acids long. In germline, CDR1 is GTSNPN, CDR2 SVGIG (reference sequence). The V end was cut by 0 bases, the J end by 13 bases, with 13 bases between. In DNA, the CDR3 is TGTGCCTGGAGTGTTGGGGCCTCCGGTTACTTC. Amino acids: CAWSVGASGYF. Drawing the rest from reference TRBV30 and TRBJ2-7, the complete variable domain is SQTIHQWPATLVQPVGSPLSLECTVEGTSNPNLYWYRQAAGRGLQLLFYSVGIGQISSEVPQNLSASRPQDRQFILSSKKLLLSDSGFYLCAWSVGASGYFGPGTRLTVT.

The V and J genes are TRBV30 and TRBJ2-5; D is uncertain. This CDR3 is built from 11 residues. The ends were cut back, 0 bases at V and 5 bases at J, with 4 bases in the middle. Germline-derived CDR1 and CDR2 are GTSNPN and SVGIG (reference sequence). CDR3 DNA: TGTGCCTGGAGTGTAACTGAGACCCAGTACTTC. The encoded protein is CAWSVTETQYF. The whole variable domain, remainder taken from reference TRBV30 and TRBJ2-5, is SQTIHQWPATLVQPVGSPLSLECTVEGTSNPNLYWYRQAAGRGLQLLFYSVGIGQISSEVPQNLSASRPQDRQFILSSKKLLLSDSGFYLCAWSVTETQYFGPGTRLLVL.

This clone was seen a single time. This chain uses TRBV7-8 with TRBJ2-2, with 7 bases aligning to TRBD2. The CDR3 is 15 amino acids. Germline loops: CDR1 SGHVS, CDR2 FQNEAQ. Trimming at V came to 3 bases and at J to 5 bases, leaving 6 bases not matched to a gene. CDR3 in DNA: TGTGCCAGCAGCTTGGGCGGGGGTCCGACCGGGGAGCTGTTTTTT. It yields the protein CASSLGGGPTGELFF.

V usage is TRBV3-1 (or the pseudogene TRBV3-2) and J usage is TRBJ2-1, with 7 bases lining up with TRBD1. CDR3 length: 13 amino acids. Per the germline V gene, CDR1 is LGHDT and CDR2 is YNNKEL (reference sequence). V shed 10 bases and J 2 bases; nucleotides not matched to a gene: 5. The CDR3 loop reads CATRDSPYNEQFF. The DNA of the CDR3 is TGTGCCACCCGGGACAGTCCCTACAATGAGCAGTTCTTC.

This clone was detected a few times. The chain couples TRBV3-1 (or the pseudogene TRBV3-2) to TRBJ1-6; 11 nucleotides line up with TRBD1. This CDR3 has 14 residues. CDR1 is LGHDT, CDR2 YNNKEL, per germline (reference sequence). V lost 5 bases and J lost 10; bases outside the gene matches: 4. CDR3 sequence (DNA): TGTGCCAGCAGCTCCGGGACAGGGGGGTCACCCCTCCACTTT. Amino acids: CASSSGTGGSPLHF.

The chain is built from TRBV5-6 and TRBJ2-7; 9 bases fit TRBD1. This CDR3 region has 14 residues. The V segment lost 2 bases and the J segment 4 bases; nucleotides outside the gene matches: 4. Germline CDR1 SGHDT, CDR2 YYEEEE. The CDR3 loop reads CASSFGTGMYEQYF. Written as DNA, the CDR3 is TGTGCCAGCAGCTTTGGGACAGGGATGTACGAGCAGTACTTC.

The CDR3 region is CASSFGGDGQEFQYF. CDR3 in DNA: TGTGCCAGCAGTTTTGGGGGCGACGGTCAAGAATTTCAGTACTTC. J is TRBJ2-4 and V is TRBV28; maybe TRBD1 (6 bases). Germline lookup yields CDR1 MDHEN and CDR2 SYDVKM. Between the trimmed V and J ends, which lost 3 bases and 11 bases, there was a span of 20 bases. There are 15 residues in the CDR3. The entire variable domain, with the rest obtained from reference TRBV28 and TRBJ2-4, is as follows: DVKVTQSSRYLVKRTGEKVFLECVQDMDHENMFWYRQDPGLGLRLIYFSYDVKMKEKGDIPEGYSVSREKKERFSLILESASTNQTSMYLCASSFGGDGQEFQYFGAGTRLSVL.

The DNA of the CDR3 is TGTGCCATAGCGGGGGGGCGGAACACCGGGGAGCTGTTTTTT. Translating it yields CAIAGGRNTGELFF. This rearrangement joins TRBV10-3 to TRBJ2-2; 10 nucleotides agree with TRBD2. CDR1 is ENHRY and CDR2 is SYGVKD in the germline V gene. With V trimmed by 9 bases and J by 1 base, 2 bases remained unmatched. The CDR3 is made up of 14 amino acids.

J is TRBJ1-4 and V is TRBV25-1; a weak D match, TRBD1 (6 bases). CDR1 is MGHDK and CDR2 is SYGVNS in the germline V gene. The CDR3 has 14 amino acids. Trimming removed 11 bases at V and 0 bases at J, with 13 bases between. CDR3 region: CAASGHATNEKLFF. CDR3 sequence (DNA): TGTGCCGCCTCGGGACACGCAACTAATGAAAAACTGTTTTTT.

The J gene is TRBJ2-7, the V gene TRBV7-9, with TRBD2 matching over 10 bases. V trimming: 3 bases; J trimming: 6 bases; junction bases outside the gene matches: 5. This CDR3 is 14 amino acids long. The V gene's germline CDR1 is SEHNR and CDR2 FQNEAQ (reference sequence). This chain's CDR3 is CASSFSGGPVEQYF. CDR3 nucleotide sequence: TGTGCCAGCAGCTTTAGCGGGGGGCCGGTCGAGCAGTACTTC. The whole variable domain, remainder taken from reference TRBV7-9 and TRBJ2-7, is DTGVSQNPRHKITKRGQNVTFRCDPISEHNRLYWYRQTLGQGPEFLTYFQNEAQLEKSRLLSDRFSAERPKGSFSTLEIQRTEQGDSAMYLCASSFSGGPVEQYFGPGTRLTVT.